This TCR beta chain is drawn from a study of T cell responses to AZD1222 COVID-19 vaccine. The CDR3 is 15 residues long. Germline V gene lookup returns CDR1 MNHEY and CDR2 SVGEGT. The V end lost 0 bases, the J end lost 4 bases, and 12 bases lay between the germline ends. Study conclusions and caveats: Nearly half of spike-specific TCRs reportedly target variant regions that are unmutated in the B.1.351 and B.1.1.7 variants. Dominant CD4 TCR responses targeted spike regions 160-218 and 743-854.

Libraries were prepared by immunoSEQ multiplex PCR; TCRdb keeps only in-frame clonotypes and omits some of them. Here the sample spans roughly 84,000 clones, around 90% being singletons. Note on this clone: What it recognizes is unknown.

The chain links TRBV6-2 or TRBV6-3 to TRBJ1-2; TRBD1 might be the D (6 bases). This material consisted of peripheral blood, taken 28 days after the second AZD1222 dose. This TCR was recovered from an adult who received the AZD1222 COVID-19 vaccine. In DNA form, the CDR3 reads TGTGCCAGCAGTTACTCGGCGGGACACTCCTATGGCTACACCTTC. Its translation is CASSYSAGHSYGYTF.